The clone carrying this T cell receptor (beta chain) has a count of ten or more. Its antigen remains unidentified. This sample was taken from a study of CD8 T cells in ankylosing spondylitis. Regarding the study as a whole: Matched synovial fluid from ankylosing spondylitis patients was reported to be enriched for disease-linked clones.

TCRdb reprocessed the 5' RACE reads via MiXCR and lists one record per CDR3 protein. In the table there are about 320,000 distinct CDR3 sequences, 9.5% to 13% of which are singletons. Germline trimming cut 4 bases from V and 4 bases from J; bases unmatched to any gene: 11. The CDR3 totals 16 residues. Germline CDR1 is DFQATT and CDR2 is SNEGSKA (reference sequence). Sequenced material: blood, either unsorted or a sorted T cell fraction (not recorded which). This TCR was recovered from a female donor with ankylosing spondylitis or in good health (not recorded which). V and J are TRBV20-1 and TRBJ2-5; 11 bases align to TRBD2. CDR3 protein: CSAKRTSGGEIETQYF. For the CDR3, the DNA is TGCAGTGCTAAAAGAACTAGCGGGGGAGAGATAGAGACCCAGTACTTC.